The 19 T cell receptor beta chains listed next were all sequenced from one sample in a study of T cells in Graves' hyperthyroidism and ophthalmopathy. The investigators amplified TCR beta CDR3 regions from RNA transcripts. The study used the HTBI primer set for a first-round RT-PCR of the TCR CDR3. TCRdb called the multiplex PCR reads again in MiXCR, with one record for every CDR3 protein. The data show about 260,000 distinct CDR3 sequences, with 16% seen just once and about 30% held by the top ten. Material: blood. The receptor set was obtained from a woman aged 18-35 years with Graves' ophthalmopathy.

This clonotype occurred many times. J is TRBJ2-5 and V is TRBV28, with 10 nucleotides matching TRBD2. The CDR3 has 16 amino acids. Germline V gives CDR1 MDHEN, CDR2 SYDVKM. V gave up 3 bases and J gave up 2 bases; unmatched junction bases: 6. The CDR3: CASSFPRAGGQETQYF. The DNA of the CDR3 is TGTGCCAGCAGTTTCCCCCGAGCGGGGGGGCAAGAGACCCAGTACTTC.

This clonotype was found many times. The genes are TRBV28 and TRBJ2-7; either TRBD1 or TRBD2 may fit D (5 bases each). CDR3 length: 14 residues. The V gene's germline CDR1 is MDHEN and CDR2 SYDVKM. V dropped 3 bases and J dropped 4 bases, with 13 bases sitting between them. DNA for the CDR3: TGTGCCAGCAGTTTCACGGGGCGGCGATACGAGCAGTACTTC. Protein sequence: CASSFTGRRYEQYF.

This clonotype was picked up many times. The chain uses TRBV6-1 and TRBJ2-2, with TRBD1 identical over 8 bases. The ends lost 6 bases at V and 4 bases at J; junction bases unmatched: 1. CDR3 length: 13 amino acids. Germline CDR1 reads MNHNS; CDR2 reads SASEGT. As DNA, the CDR3 is TGTGCCAGCAGGGACAGGGTCACCGGGGAGCTGTTTTTT. Translated: CASRDRVTGELFF.

In this sample, this clonotype turned up many times. The chain is built from TRBV2 and TRBJ1-4, with 7 nucleotides matching TRBD1. Germline V gene lookup returns CDR1 SNHLY and CDR2 FYNNEI. The length of the CDR3 is 13 residues. V lost 7 bases and J lost 4; bases outside the gene matches: 3. The CDR3 nucleotides read TGTGCCAGCAACCGGGACAGTAATGAAAAACTGTTTTTT. Translation: CASNRDSNEKLFF.

This clonotype was observed at least ten times. The J gene is TRBJ1-5, the V gene TRBV18; a weak D match, TRBD1 (6 bases). This CDR3 contains 14 residues. CDR1 is KGHSH, CDR2 LQKENI, per germline. V was trimmed by 5 bases and J by 3 bases, leaving 11 bases between them. The CDR3 sequence is CASSTRGLNQPQHF. CDR3 coding DNA: TGTGCCAGCTCAACGCGGGGGCTCAATCAGCCCCAGCATTTT.

This clonotype was observed many times. The chain links TRBV28 to TRBJ2-7, with D tentatively TRBD2 (5 bases). In germline, CDR1 is MDHEN, CDR2 SYDVKM. CDR3 length: 14 amino acids. Trimming left V 3 bases short and J 2 bases short, with 11 bases between. The DNA for the CDR3 is TGTGCCAGCAGTTTTTTTCGGGGTACCTACGAGCAGTACTTC. Amino acid sequence: CASSFFRGTYEQYF.

This clonotype was observed at least ten times. The chain joins TRBV30 to TRBJ2-3; a weak D match, TRBD2 (6 bases). Trimming took off 5 bases at V and 5 bases at J, with 17 bases between the two ends. The CDR3 spans 14 residues. The V gene's germline CDR1 is GTSNPN and CDR2 SVGIG (reference sequence). CDR3 coding DNA: TGTGCCTGGTCTCCTAGCGTGAGCCTAGATACGCAGTATTTT. This translates into CAWSPSVSLDTQYF.

This clonotype showed up many times. J is TRBJ2-1 and V is TRBV12-3 or TRBV12-4; 9 nucleotides align to TRBD2. The CDR3 has 16 residues. V dropped 5 bases and J dropped 4; count of bases not matched to a gene: 9. The CDR3 protein is CASSRGTSHKYNEQFF. The CDR3 nucleotides are TGTGCCAGCAGTCGCGGGACTAGCCACAAATACAATGAGCAGTTCTTC.

In its sample, this clonotype was seen many times. The V call is TRBV3-1, the J call TRBJ1-5; D is unresolved. The CDR3 consists of 14 residues. Per the germline V gene, CDR1 is LGHDT and CDR2 is YNNKEL (reference sequence). Trimming shortened V by 4 bases and J by 2 bases, and 9 bases separated the two germline ends. This CDR3 is CASSRGSGNQPQHF. CDR3 coding DNA: TGTGCCAGCAGCCGTGGCTCCGGCAATCAGCCCCAGCATTTT.

At least ten counts were recorded for this clonotype. This chain joins TRBV15 and TRBJ1-5; no definite D call. CDR3 length equals 14 residues. Per germline, CDR1 LNHNV and CDR2 YYDKDF (reference sequence). The ends were cut back, 3 bases at V and 1 base at J, with 7 bases in the middle. CDR3 in amino acids: CATSSFSSNQPQHF. In DNA form, the CDR3 reads TGTGCCACCAGCAGCTTTAGCAGCAATCAGCCCCAGCATTTT.

In the case of this clonotype: Possible read error: a much larger clone is one base away. The V call is TRBV28, the J call TRBJ1-5; possibly TRBD1 for D (6 bases). Germline V lookup: CDR1 MDHEN, CDR2 SYDVKM. This CDR3 comprises 16 residues. The CDR3 DNA is TGTGCCAGCAGTTTCCAGGGGACGGGGAGCAATCAGCCCCGGCATTTT. Translation: CASSFQGTGSNQPRHF.

Concerning this clonotype itself: A much larger clone sits a single nucleotide away, making a read error possible. This chain uses TRBV20-1 with TRBJ1-1; 9 positions agree with TRBD1. The CDR3 consists of 13 residues. The V gene end was trimmed by 5 bases and the J gene end by 1 base; junction bases not matched to a gene: 2. Germline V gene data show CDR1 as DFQATT and CDR2 as SNEGSKA (reference sequence). The CDR3 DNA reads as TGCAGTGCTCGACAGGGGGAGAACACTGAAGCTTTCTTT. It codes for CSARQGENTEAFF.

In this sample, this clonotype turned up many times. V is TRBV5-1 and J is TRBJ2-2; D perhaps matches TRBD2 (5 bases). The V and J ends lost 2 bases and 7 bases respectively, with 9 bases between them. Germline loops: CDR1 SGHRS, CDR2 YFSETQ. The CDR3 consists of 13 residues. Written as DNA, the CDR3 is TGCGCCAGCAGCTTTGAGGGTAGCGGGGAGCTGTTTTTT. Protein sequence: CASSFEGSGELFF.

The table lists this clonotype with many counts. The chain has TRBV27 and TRBJ2-1; 10 bases are shared with TRBD2. Germline values: CDR1 MNHEY, CDR2 SMNVEV (reference sequence). V was clipped by 5 bases and J by 4 bases; unmatched bases: 14. The CDR3 is 18 residues long. The CDR3 DNA reads TGTGCCAGCAGTCCCCCCTCCAGCGGGAGGGCCGGGTACAATGAGCAGTTCTTC. Its translation is CASSPPSSGRAGYNEQFF.

The CDR3 protein is CASSLAIRSYNEQFF. The CDR3 DNA is TGTGCCAGCAGCCTTGCGATTAGGTCCTACAATGAGCAGTTCTTC. This rearrangement joins TRBV11-2 to TRBJ2-1; D uncertain. This CDR3 has 15 residues. V gave up 5 bases and J gave up 1 base, with 12 bases separating them. Per germline, CDR1 SGHAT and CDR2 FQNNGV.

This clonotype appeared many times. This chain links TRBV2 with TRBJ1-1; possible D gene TRBD1, 5 bases. The V gene's germline CDR1 is SNHLY and CDR2 FYNNEI. Between the trimmed V and J ends, which lost 3 bases and 6 bases, there was a span of 14 bases. CDR3 size: 14 residues. In nucleotides, the CDR3 is TGTGCCAGCAGTGATGGAACTCAGGGCCCTGAAGCTTTCTTT. Protein: CASSDGTQGPEAFF.

This clonotype was seen many times. The chain joins TRBV30 to TRBJ1-1; the D is unclear. CDR1 and CDR2 from the germline V gene are GTSNPN and SVGIG (reference sequence). CDR3 size: 13 residues. The V end lost 0 bases, the J end lost 4 bases, and 9 bases lay between the germline ends. CDR3 nucleotide sequence: TGTGCCTGGAGTGTCCCAGGCGGCACTGAAGCTTTCTTT. Amino acid sequence: CAWSVPGGTEAFF.

This clonotype came up a few times. V is TRBV20-1 and J is TRBJ2-2; D is uncertain. The CDR3 consists of 12 residues. CDR1 is DFQATT and CDR2 is SNEGSKA in the germline V gene (reference sequence). The germline V and J ends were trimmed by 3 bases and 3 bases, with 5 bases remaining between them. CDR3 amino acids: CSASVYTGELFF. CDR3 nucleotide sequence: TGCAGTGCTAGCGTTTACACCGGGGAGCTGTTTTTT.

This clonotype was counted between two and nine times. The CDR3 is CASSLWGRDTQYF. The CDR3 bases are TGCGCCAGCAGCTTGTGGGGCAGGGATACGCAGTATTTT. The V gene is TRBV5-1, the J gene TRBJ2-3; D is perhaps TRBD1 (5 bases). V lost 1 base and J lost 6, with 9 bases in between. Germline assignment: CDR1 SGHRS and CDR2 YFSETQ. The CDR3 has 13 amino acids.